Presented here are 2 T cell receptor beta chains from one specimen sequenced in a study of blood T cell repertoires in COVID-19. Sequencing was performed with immunoSEQ multiplex PCR; in TCRdb, only in-frame clones are kept and a portion is missing. The sample lists about 430,000 clones, 70% to 90% occurring once. The specimen was PBMCs or T cells enriched from blood (not recorded which). Receptors were obtained from a woman younger than 45 with acute COVID-19.

The chain combines TRBV6-6 with TRBJ1-2; no firm D call. The V gene's germline CDR1 is MNHNY and CDR2 SVGAGI (reference sequence). Trimming stripped 0 bases from V and 1 base from J, with 6 bases between. This CDR3 spans 14 amino acids. The CDR3 spells CASSYSTYNYGYTF. DNA for the CDR3: TGTGCCAGCAGTTACTCGACTTATAACTATGGCTACACCTTC.

V is TRBV6-6 and J is TRBJ2-3; 11 nucleotides match TRBD2. This CDR3 region has 19 residues. The V segment lost 6 bases and the J segment 4 bases; nucleotides outside the gene matches: 18. CDR1 and CDR2 (germline): MNHNY, SVGAGI (reference sequence). As DNA, the CDR3 is TGTGCCAGCAGCTGGGACAGGACCGTTAGCGGGGGGGCCCCAGATACGCAGTATTTT. Protein: CASSWDRTVSGGAPDTQYF.